The present T cell receptor (beta chain) was sequenced within a study of shared clonotypes between healthy human individuals. Whole-study results and caveats: It was anticipated that sequencing depth would influence how many clonotypes donors shared. Several donors had about 5% of their naive CD4 clonotypes in common. Generation probabilities of non-shared clonotypes were lower (relative to those shared by all four donors).

The germline gives CDR1 KGHSH, CDR2 LQKENI. Deletions cut 5 bases from V and 2 bases from J, with 13 bases between. The CDR3 length is 14 residues. About this clone: Antigen: not known.

TCRdb's table, derived via immunoSEQ multiplex PCR, lists solely in-frame clones and lacks some. The sample records some 2,100,000 clones, about 93% being singletons. It was CD45RO-negative cells, positively selected for CCR7, that made up naive CD8 cells, with terminally differentiated effector memory CD45RA+ cells excluded. The receptor comes from a man younger than 30 in good health. Some clones in this sample may be carry-over from other donors' samples. Sequenced sample: naive CD8+ T cells from PBMCs. The chain uses TRBV18 and TRBJ2-7; possible D gene TRBD2, 5 bases. Here the CDR3 reads CASSDVGSTYEQYF. For the CDR3, the DNA is TGTGCCAGCTCAGACGTGGGGAGTACCTACGAGCAGTACTTC.